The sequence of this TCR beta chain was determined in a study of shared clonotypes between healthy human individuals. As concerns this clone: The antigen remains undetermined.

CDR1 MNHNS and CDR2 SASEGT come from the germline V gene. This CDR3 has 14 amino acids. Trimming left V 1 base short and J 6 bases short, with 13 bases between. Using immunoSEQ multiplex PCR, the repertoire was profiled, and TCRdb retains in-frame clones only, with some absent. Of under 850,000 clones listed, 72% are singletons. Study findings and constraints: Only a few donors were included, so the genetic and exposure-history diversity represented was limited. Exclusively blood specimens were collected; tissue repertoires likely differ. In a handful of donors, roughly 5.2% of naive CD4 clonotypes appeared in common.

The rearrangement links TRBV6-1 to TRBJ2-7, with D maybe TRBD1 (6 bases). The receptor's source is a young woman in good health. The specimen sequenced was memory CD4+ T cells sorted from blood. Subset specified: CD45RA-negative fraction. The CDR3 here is CASSEDREIGEQYF. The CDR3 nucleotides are TGTGCCAGCAGTGAAGACAGGGAGATCGGCGAGCAGTACTTC.